This record concerns one TCR beta chain sequence. What it binds is unknown. The record originates from a study of Ad26.COV2.S vaccination and SARS-CoV-2 variants. Study summary: Participants got Ad26.COV2.S intramuscularly, once or twice 56 days apart. Study-wide findings and caveats: Vaccine and placebo recipients had comparable breadth of non-spike TCRs. Assessments of TCR breadth and depth may have underestimated the total T cell responses. Vaccine recipients surpassed placebo recipients in spike-specific TCR breadth.

The treatment denotes: 15 to 20 received Ad26.COV2.S at low or high dose, single or two shots; 5 received placebo; per-sample allocation not given. Specimens were obtained on day 63 following the first vaccine or placebo injection. Measured with immunoSEQ multiplex PCR; TCRdb has only the in-frame clones, and not every one. The profile covers a few hundred thousand clones, with 90% appearing a single time and around 5.5% taken by the ten largest. The CDR3 has 15 residues. Germline V CDR1 and CDR2: LGHNA, YSLEER. V trimming: 6 bases; J trimming: 3 bases; junction bases outside the gene matches: 8. The V and J genes are TRBV4-3 and TRBJ2-5; TRBD1 aligns across 9 bases. This receptor was taken from a person aged 18 to 59 who received the Ad26.COV2.S COVID-19 vaccine or a placebo. The source was peripheral blood, collected in a trial of Ad26.COV2.S vaccine versus placebo. The CDR3 DNA reads as TGCGCCAGCAGACTAACAGGGGGCGCGAAAGAGACCCAGTACTTC. Translated, it gives CASRLTGGAKETQYF.